Presented here are 10 T cell receptor beta chains from one specimen sequenced in a study of CD4 T cells in relation to SARS-CoV-2 and coronaviruses. Clones were read by immunoSEQ multiplex PCR, and TCRdb kept only the in-frame ones, dropping some. The sample consists of under 25,000 clones, 70% to 80% of them appearing once. CD4+ T cells from unexposed donors were obtained before the COVID-19 pandemic (2011-2018). After ten to eleven days of culture, CD4+ T cells were isolated. Antigens for these TCRs are unknown. Sample: CD4+ T cells from PBMCs, cultured in vitro. The source is a human donor in good health.

The chain joins TRBV4-1 to TRBJ1-5, with a possible D match to TRBD1 (6 bases). The germline V and J ends were trimmed by 8 bases and 2 bases, with 13 bases remaining between them. The germline V gene encodes CDR1 MGHRA and CDR2 YSYEKL. CDR3 length equals 14 residues. CDR3 DNA: TGCGCCAGCCAGAGACAGGTCGGCAATCAGCCCCAGCATTTT. This encodes CASQRQVGNQPQHF.

The J gene is TRBJ2-5, the V gene TRBV5-5; TRBD2 might be the D (6 bases). Germline V gene lookup returns CDR1 SGHKS and CDR2 YYEKEE (reference sequence). This CDR3 has 15 amino acids. Trimming stripped 4 bases from V and 5 bases from J, with 18 bases between. CDR3 in amino acids: CASSGGVADRETQYF. The CDR3, as DNA: TGTGCCAGCAGCGGCGGGGTAGCTGACCGGGAGACCCAGTACTTC.

The V call is TRBV7-3, the J call TRBJ2-3; a possible D gene is TRBD2 (6 bases). CDR1 and CDR2 (germline): SGHTA, FQGTGA. The CDR3 spans 15 residues. Trimming cost V 3 bases and J 5 bases, with 15 bases left between them. CDR3 loop: CASSFSGGKVDTQYF. The CDR3 region has the DNA TGTGCCAGCAGCTTTTCTGGCGGGAAGGTAGATACGCAGTATTTT.

The table lists this clone with a few counts. J is TRBJ1-5 and V is TRBV6-1; 7 bases agree with TRBD1. The J segment lost 2 bases and the V segment lost 3 bases, leaving 4 bases of the junction unmatched. Germline CDR1 is MNHNS and CDR2 is SASEGT. This CDR3 region has 15 residues. CDR3 in amino acids: CASSEVGTGNQPQHF. DNA of the CDR3: TGTGCCAGCAGTGAGGTAGGGACAGGCAATCAGCCCCAGCATTTT.

This sequence joins TRBV5-4 and TRBJ2-1, with D hard to call. The germline CDR1 and CDR2 sequences are SGHNT and YYREEE (reference sequence). The V and J ends lost 4 bases and 4 bases respectively, with 18 bases between them. The CDR3 is 16 amino acids. In DNA, the CDR3 is TGTGCCAGCAGCGCCGACGCCGCTGCTAGATACAATGAGCAGTTCTTC. Its protein is CASSADAAARYNEQFF.

The V and J genes are TRBV6-1 and TRBJ1-5; the D is unclear. CDR1 MNHNS and CDR2 SASEGT come from the germline V gene. V lost 1 base and J lost 1, with 5 bases in between. CDR3 size: 14 residues. CDR3 nucleotide sequence: TGTGCCAGCAGTGAAGTTGACAGCAATCAGCCCCAGCATTTT. This codes for CASSEVDSNQPQHF.

The chain uses TRBV7-2 and TRBJ1-1; D ambiguous. V lost 5 bases and J lost 0, with 10 bases in between. The CDR3 is 14 amino acids. CDR1 is SGHTA, CDR2 FQGNSA, per germline. The CDR3 DNA is TGTGCCAGCAGCCGGCTAATCATGAACACTGAAGCTTTCTTT. Translating gives CASSRLIMNTEAFF.

The V gene is TRBV5-1, the J gene TRBJ2-7; 8 nucleotides line up with TRBD2. V was clipped by 4 bases and J by 5 bases; unmatched bases: 8. Germline CDR1 SGHRS, CDR2 YFSETQ. CDR3 length equals 14 residues. The DNA for the CDR3 is TGCGCCAGCAGCCCAACAGCGGGAGTGAACGAGCAGTACTTC. It encodes CASSPTAGVNEQYF. The full variable domain, completed using reference TRBV5-1 and TRBJ2-7, is KAGVTQTPRYLIKTRGQQVTLSCSPISGHRSVSWYQQTPGQGLQFLFEYFSETQRNKGNFPGRFSGRQFSNSRSEMNVSTLELGDSALYLCASSPTAGVNEQYFGPGTRLTVT.

V is TRBV18 and J is TRBJ2-7, with 7 positions matching TRBD2. The CDR3 contains 14 residues. Germline loops: CDR1 KGHSH, CDR2 LQKENI. J gave up 0 bases and V 1 base, and 0 bases lay outside the gene matches. CDR3 in DNA: TGTGCCAGCTCACCACGGGGGGGCTCCTACGAGCAGTACTTC. It translates to CASSPRGGSYEQYF.

The chain has TRBV7-2 and TRBJ2-7, with D possibly called TRBD1 or TRBD2 (5 bases each). CDR1 and CDR2 (germline): SGHTA, FQGNSA. This CDR3 is built from 13 residues. V gave up 0 bases and J gave up 7 bases, with 10 bases separating them. CDR3 in amino acids: CASSLAQGREQYF. CDR3 nucleotides: TGTGCCAGCAGCTTAGCTCAGGGACGGGAGCAGTACTTC.